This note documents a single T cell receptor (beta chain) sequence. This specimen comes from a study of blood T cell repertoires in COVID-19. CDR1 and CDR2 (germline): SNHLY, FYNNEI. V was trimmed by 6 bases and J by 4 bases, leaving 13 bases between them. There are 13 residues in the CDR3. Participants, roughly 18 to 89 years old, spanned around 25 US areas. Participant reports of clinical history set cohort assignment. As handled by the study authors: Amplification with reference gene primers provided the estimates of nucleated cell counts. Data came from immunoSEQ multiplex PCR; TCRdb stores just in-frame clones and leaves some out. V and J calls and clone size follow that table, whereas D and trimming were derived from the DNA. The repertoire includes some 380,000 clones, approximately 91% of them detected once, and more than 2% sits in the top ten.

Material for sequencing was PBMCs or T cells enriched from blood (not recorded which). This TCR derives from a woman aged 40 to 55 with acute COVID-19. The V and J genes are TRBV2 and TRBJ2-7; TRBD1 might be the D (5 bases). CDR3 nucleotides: TGTGCCAGCAGGGCTTTGGACACATACGAGCAGTACTTC. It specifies CASRALDTYEQYF.